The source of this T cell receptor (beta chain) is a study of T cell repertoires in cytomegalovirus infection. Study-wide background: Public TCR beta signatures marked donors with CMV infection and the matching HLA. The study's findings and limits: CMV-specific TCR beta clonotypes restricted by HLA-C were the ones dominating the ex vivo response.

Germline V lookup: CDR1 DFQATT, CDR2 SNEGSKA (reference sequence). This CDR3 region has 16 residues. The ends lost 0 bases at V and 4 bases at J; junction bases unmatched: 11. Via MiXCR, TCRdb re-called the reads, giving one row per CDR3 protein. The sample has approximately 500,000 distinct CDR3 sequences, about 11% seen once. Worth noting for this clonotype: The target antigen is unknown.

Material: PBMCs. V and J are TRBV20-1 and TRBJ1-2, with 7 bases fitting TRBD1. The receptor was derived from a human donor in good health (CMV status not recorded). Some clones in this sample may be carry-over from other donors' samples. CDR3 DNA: TGCAGTGCTAGAGACCCTAGACAGGGTGAGGTCTATGGCTACACCTTC. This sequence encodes CSARDPRQGEVYGYTF.